One sample yielded the 28 T cell receptor beta chains listed below, sequenced in a study of T cells in Graves' hyperthyroidism and ophthalmopathy. TCR beta CDR3 regions were amplified from RNA transcripts. The HTBI primer set was used in a first-round RT-PCR of the TCR CDR3. TCRdb reprocessed the multiplex PCR reads via MiXCR and lists one record per CDR3 protein. This repertoire shows roughly 570,000 distinct CDR3 sequences, about half found once; its top ten account for around 8%. Sequencing was carried out using peripheral blood or thyroid tissue (not recorded which). The receptors derive from a woman between 18 and 29 years old with Graves' hyperthyroidism.

This clonotype was seen at least ten times. This chain joins TRBV20-1 and TRBJ2-5; 13 bases fit TRBD2. This CDR3 region has 14 residues. V was clipped by 0 bases and J by 13 bases; unmatched bases: 8. Germline V gene sequence: CDR1 DFQATT, CDR2 SNEGSKA (reference sequence). The CDR3 loop is CSARDGTSGAPGYF. DNA for the CDR3: TGCAGTGCTAGAGATGGGACTAGCGGGGCCCCAGGGTACTTC.

The chain has TRBV12-3 or TRBV12-4 and TRBJ1-5, with D possibly being TRBD1 (5 bases). The CDR3 is 13 residues long. V lost 6 bases, J lost 14 bases, and 20 bases lay in between. CDR3 nucleotides: TGTGCCAGCAGCTCCTCGGGACGTGGGAATGAGCATTTT. This encodes CASSSSGRGNEHF.

The sample holds a few counts of this clonotype. The chain has TRBV6-1 and TRBJ1-3, with D unresolved. The CDR3 has 12 residues. V was pared by 3 bases and J by 5 bases, with 5 bases between. The V gene's germline CDR1 is MNHNS and CDR2 SASEGT. Here the CDR3 DNA reads TGTGCCAGCAGTGAGATCAGAAACACCATATATTTT. This encodes CASSEIRNTIYF.

In its sample, this clonotype was seen many times. This sequence joins TRBV6-6 and TRBJ2-5; TRBD2 might be the D (6 bases). This CDR3 spans 15 amino acids. In germline, CDR1 is MNHNY, CDR2 SVGAGI (reference sequence). Trimming removed 5 bases from V and 5 bases from J, with 18 bases in between. Written as DNA, the CDR3 is TGTGCCAGCAGTGGAGGGACTCCCCGTAGGGAGACCCAGTACTTC. Its translation is CASSGGTPRRETQYF.

On this clonotype: Given a much more abundant clone one base away, this may be a read error. V and J are TRBV7-9 and TRBJ1-1; 7 nucleotides match TRBD1. This CDR3 is built from 15 residues. After removal of 5 bases from V and 5 bases from J, the junction contained 11 bases not matched to a gene. CDR1 and CDR2 from the germline V gene are SEHNR and FQNEAQ (reference sequence). This CDR3 reads CASSPGQAEETEAFF. The CDR3 DNA sequence: TGTGCCAGCAGCCCCGGACAGGCGGAGGAAACTGAAGCTTTCTTT.

As DNA, the CDR3 is TGTGCCAGCAGTGGAGAACAGGGGGCTGTTCTAACTGGAAACACCATATATTTT. Translating gives CASSGEQGAVLTGNTIYF. V is TRBV2 and J is TRBJ1-3; 9 nucleotides agree with TRBD1. Looked up from germline, CDR1 is SNHLY and CDR2 is FYNNEI. The junction had 12 bases not matched to a gene; V was cut back by 4 bases and J by 2 bases. CDR3 size: 18 residues.

This clonotype was observed at least ten times. The chain couples TRBV2 to TRBJ2-2; TRBD1 aligns across 7 bases. This CDR3 has 17 amino acids. CDR1 SNHLY and CDR2 FYNNEI come from the germline V gene. With 1 base clipped from V and 5 bases from J, the junction kept 10 bases outside the gene matches. The CDR3 protein is CASSEEARDSWTGELFF. Written as DNA, the CDR3 is TGTGCCAGCAGTGAAGAAGCTCGGGACAGTTGGACCGGGGAGCTGTTTTTT.

This clonotype was detected ten times or more. V usage is TRBV11-3 and J usage is TRBJ2-7; D is ambiguous. With 1 base removed from V and 5 bases from J, the gap between germline ends came to 6 bases. The germline V gene has CDR1 SGHNT and CDR2 YENEEA. The CDR3 length is 12 residues. The CDR3 coding sequence is TGTGCCAGCAGCTTAGGAACCCACGAGCAGTACTTC. This encodes CASSLGTHEQYF.

V gene TRBV10-3 combines with J gene TRBJ2-7; 10 positions match TRBD1. The CDR3 is made up of 15 amino acids. Germline V lookup: CDR1 ENHRY, CDR2 SYGVKD. V trimming: 6 bases; J trimming: 6 bases; junction bases outside the gene matches: 11. CDR3 in amino acids: CAISLGDRGLGEQYF. CDR3 DNA: TGTGCCATCAGCCTGGGGGACAGGGGATTAGGCGAGCAGTACTTC.

There are many counts of this clonotype. Here the CDR3 reads CASSHTEQETQYF. The CDR3 coding sequence is TGTGCCAGCAGCCACACTGAACAAGAGACCCAGTACTTC. This chain links TRBV5-6 with TRBJ2-5; D gene unclear. Germline loops: CDR1 SGHDT, CDR2 YYEEEE. V was shortened by 4 bases and J by 2 bases, with 9 bases between the two germline ends. This CDR3 contains 13 residues.

The V call is TRBV2, the J call TRBJ2-5, with D possibly being TRBD1 (6 bases). The CDR3 totals 11 residues. The germline V gene has CDR1 SNHLY and CDR2 FYNNEI. V was pared by 6 bases and J by 11 bases, with 13 bases between. The CDR3 loop is CASRGADTQYF. The CDR3 nucleotides are TGTGCCAGCAGGGGGGCAGATACGCAGTACTTC.

This chain links TRBV18 with TRBJ1-3; D may be TRBD1 (5 bases). CDR3 length: 15 residues. From germline, CDR1 is KGHSH and CDR2 LQKENI. The germline V and J ends were trimmed by 3 bases and 4 bases, with 13 bases remaining between them. In DNA form, the CDR3 reads TGTGCCAGCTCACCGGCAGGGACTCTCGGAAACACCATATATTTT. Protein: CASSPAGTLGNTIYF. Full variable domain (rest looked up from reference TRBV18 and TRBJ1-3): NAGVMQNPRHLVRRRGQEARLRCSPMKGHSHVYWYRQLPEEGLKFMVYLQKENIIDESGMPKERFSAEFPKEGPSILRIQQVVRGDSAAYFCASSPAGTLGNTIYFGEGSWLTVV.

V usage is TRBV7-9 and J usage is TRBJ2-2; D call uncertain. Deletions cut 6 bases from V and 8 bases from J, with 13 bases between. Germline V gives CDR1 SEHNR, CDR2 FQNEAQ (reference sequence). The CDR3 is 13 residues long. For the CDR3, the DNA is TGTGCCAGCAGACTTGGGATATTTGGGGAGCTGTTTTTT. As protein: CASRLGIFGELFF.

The gene calls are TRBV7-9 and TRBJ1-6, with D unclear. Trimming took off 8 bases at V and 14 bases at J, with 16 bases between the two ends. CDR3 length: 12 residues. CDR1 SEHNR and CDR2 FQNEAQ come from the germline V gene (reference sequence). CDR3 loop: CASHIAPRALHF. CDR3 DNA sequence: TGTGCCAGCCACATAGCCCCAAGGGCCCTCCACTTT.

The chain combines TRBV12-5 with TRBJ1-3; D might be TRBD1 (5 bases). V lost 6 bases, J lost 4 bases, and 19 bases lay in between. The germline V gene encodes CDR1 LGHNT and CDR2 FRNRAP. The CDR3 is made up of 16 amino acids. This CDR3 reads CASGEPLRQKGNTIYF. CDR3 sequence (DNA): TGTGCTAGTGGGGAACCATTACGACAGAAAGGAAACACCATATATTTT.

This clonotype has a count of ten or more. The CDR3 DNA reads TGTGCCAGTAGTCTCCAGCAGGACACTGAAGCTTTCTTT. This translates into CASSLQQDTEAFF. The V gene is TRBV19, the J gene TRBJ1-1; D is unresolved. Germline CDR1 LNHDA, CDR2 SQIVND (reference sequence). The V gene lost 5 bases and the J gene lost 3 bases, with 10 bases spanning the gap. The CDR3 totals 13 residues.

The V call is TRBV20-1, the J call TRBJ2-7, with 10 bases lining up with TRBD2. CDR3 size: 15 residues. Trimming took 0 bases from V and 2 from J; bases not matched to a gene: 4. Germline V CDR1 and CDR2: DFQATT, SNEGSKA (reference sequence). The CDR3 coding sequence is TGCAGTGCTAGAGACGGACTAGCGGTGACCTACGAGCAGTACTTC. Translated, it gives CSARDGLAVTYEQYF.

Worth noting for this clonotype: Compared with germline, one end of the junction differs, possibly owing to a read error. The V gene is TRBV2, the J gene TRBJ1-2, with TRBD1 matching over 12 bases. Germline CDR1 and CDR2: SNHLY and FYNNEI. This CDR3 is 14 amino acids long. As DNA, the CDR3 is TGTGCCAGCAGTGCCGGGACAGGGGGCTATGACTACACCTTC. Translated: CASSAGTGGYDYTF.

In DNA form, the CDR3 reads TGTGCCAGTGCTGGGGGCACAAAAGCTTTCTTT. Its translation is CASAGGTKAFF. The chain combines TRBV19 with TRBJ1-1; maybe TRBD1 (6 bases). The CDR3 is 11 amino acids. Germline loops: CDR1 LNHDA, CDR2 SQIVND (reference sequence). Trimming pared 8 bases from V and 9 bases from J, leaving 13 bases between.

This clonotype was recorded once. Given a much more abundant clone one base away, this may be a read error. The genes are TRBV7-2 and TRBJ1-1, with TRBD1 as a possible D gene (5 bases). The CDR3 sequence is 15 residues long. From germline, CDR1 is SGHTA and CDR2 FQGNSA. As DNA, the CDR3 is TGTGCCAGCAGCTTAGGGGGCCGACAGTACACTGAAGCTCTCTTT. It is translated as CASSLGGRQYTEALF. The full variable domain, with the rest looked up from reference TRBV7-2 and TRBJ1-1, is GAGVSQSPSNKVTEKGKDVELRCDPISGHTALYWYRQSLGQGLEFLIYFQGNSAPDKSGLPSDRFSAERTGGSVSTLTIQRTQQEDSAVYLCASSLGGRQYTEALFGQGTRLTVV.

This clonotype was recorded at least ten times. At one end, the junction sequence differs from germline, possibly due to a read error. The chain combines TRBV7-9 with TRBJ1-4; D call uncertain. Germline CDR1 SEHNR, CDR2 FQNEAQ (reference sequence). The CDR3 is 15 amino acids. This CDR3 is CASTLVEKNNEKLFF. The CDR3 DNA follows: TGTGCCAGCACCTTAGTAGAGAAAAACAATGAAAAACTGTTTTTT.

This chain connects TRBV2 to TRBJ2-2; 9 bases fit TRBD1. This CDR3 is 21 amino acids long. Germline-derived CDR1 and CDR2 are SNHLY and FYNNEI. With V trimmed by 0 bases and J by 4 bases, 18 bases remained unmatched. CDR3 residues: CASSEAGIWDRARWGTGELFF. The CDR3 DNA follows: TGTGCCAGCAGTGAAGCAGGAATATGGGACAGGGCCCGCTGGGGCACCGGGGAGCTGTTTTTT.

This clonotype occurred many times. The V call is TRBV25-1, the J call TRBJ1-4; 10 positions match TRBD1. V lost 3 bases to trimming and J lost 7 bases; unmatched junction nucleotides: 5. Germline V CDR1 and CDR2: MGHDK, SYGVNS. This CDR3 is built from 15 residues. The CDR3 protein is CASSERTGGCEKLFF. In nucleotides, the CDR3 is TGTGCCAGCAGTGAGCGGACAGGGGGATGTGAAAAACTGTTTTTT. Complete variable domain (other parts from reference TRBV25-1 and TRBJ1-4): EADIYQTPRYLVIGTGKKITLECSQTMGHDKMYWYQQDPGMELHLIHYSYGVNSTEKGDLSSESTVSRIRTEHFPLTLESARPSHTSQYLCASSERTGGCEKLFFGSGTQLSVL.

The chain links TRBV2 to TRBJ1-6, with D perhaps TRBD1 (6 bases). This CDR3 is 13 amino acids long. Germline V gene lookup returns CDR1 SNHLY and CDR2 FYNNEI. The ends were cut back, 6 bases at V and 6 bases at J, with 9 bases in the middle. Here the CDR3 DNA reads TGTGCCAGCAGGCAGGGGACTAATTCACCCCTCCACTTT. Translating gives CASRQGTNSPLHF.

This chain links TRBV2 with TRBJ1-2, with a possible D match to TRBD1 (5 bases). Per germline, CDR1 SNHLY and CDR2 FYNNEI. There are 14 residues in the CDR3. V was cut by 5 bases and J by 9 bases, with 19 bases left in between. The CDR3 region is CASSLVARGNSYTF. The CDR3, as DNA: TGTGCCAGCAGTCTTGTCGCAAGGGGTAATAGCTACACCTTC.

This clonotype came up many times. The chain recombines TRBV5-8 with TRBJ2-5, with a weak D call TRBD1 (6 bases). V dropped 0 bases and J dropped 7 bases, with 10 bases sitting between them. The CDR3 contains 13 residues. Germline V lookup: CDR1 SGHTS, CDR2 YDEGEE. Written as DNA, the CDR3 is TGTGCCAGCAGCTTGGTGGGGGCAGGGACCCAGTACTTC. Translated: CASSLVGAGTQYF.

This clonotype was found many times. This chain uses TRBV3-1 with TRBJ2-7; 8 bases map to TRBD2. Germline lookup yields CDR1 LGHDT and CDR2 YNNKEL (reference sequence). The CDR3 runs to 15 residues. V was pared by 0 bases and J by 1 base, with 2 bases of the junction left unmatched. CDR3 region: CASSQEAGASYEQYF. The CDR3 DNA reads as TGTGCCAGCAGCCAAGAAGCGGGAGCTTCCTACGAGCAGTACTTC.

The V and J genes are TRBV7-9 and TRBJ2-5; TRBD2 matches 8 bases. Germline V CDR1 and CDR2: SEHNR, FQNEAQ (reference sequence). The ends lost 7 bases at V and 5 bases at J; junction bases unmatched: 18. CDR3 size: 17 residues. CDR3 region: CASTSSSGTEVRETQYF. The CDR3 nucleotides are TGTGCCAGCACGAGCAGTAGCGGGACGGAGGTCAGGGAGACCCAGTACTTC.